Shown below are 32 T cell receptor beta chains from a single sample sequenced in a study of CD8 T cells in Susac syndrome. RNA amounts of about 0.5 to 1 ug underwent reverse transcription with random hexamers. TCRdb ran MiXCR on the immunoSEQ multiplex PCR reads and lists one entry per CDR3 protein. The sample holds roughly 120,000 distinct CDR3 sequences; 94% are singletons and the top ten take about 0.12%. Sequencing input: CD4+ T cells from PBMCs. These receptor sequences come from a human donor with multiple sclerosis.

The CDR3 protein is CASSPVGETQYF. CDR3 DNA: TGTGCCAGCAGTCCCGTGGGAGAGACCCAGTACTTC. The chain is built from TRBV6-1 and TRBJ2-5; D gene uncertain. The germline V gene encodes CDR1 MNHNS and CDR2 SASEGT. Trimming pared 5 bases from V and 4 bases from J, leaving 8 bases between. The CDR3 has 12 residues.

This sequence joins TRBV20-1 and TRBJ1-6; TRBD1 matches at 8 bases. With V trimmed by 1 base and J by 8 bases, 13 bases remained unmatched. Germline V gene lookup returns CDR1 DFQATT and CDR2 SNEGSKA (reference sequence). The CDR3 covers 17 residues. The CDR3 DNA sequence: TGCAGTGCTAGAGTACATCAAGGAACGGGACAGGATTCACCCCTCCACTTT. It translates to CSARVHQGTGQDSPLHF.

The V gene is TRBV11-2, the J gene TRBJ2-5, with D perhaps assigned TRBD1 or TRBD2 (5 bases each). CDR1 and CDR2 from the germline V gene are SGHAT and FQNNGV. The CDR3 has 14 amino acids. Deletions cut 4 bases from V and 5 bases from J, with 14 bases between. CDR3 sequence (DNA): TGTGCCAGCAGCTCCGGCGTCGGGGCTGAGACCCAGTACTTC. It encodes CASSSGVGAETQYF.

This rearrangement joins TRBV7-2 to TRBJ2-7, with D possibly TRBD1 on 5 matching bases. The ends were cut back, 5 bases at V and 0 bases at J, with 11 bases in the middle. Per germline, CDR1 SGHTA and CDR2 FQGNSA. The CDR3 length is 14 residues. The CDR3 here is CASSPDINSYEQYF. The CDR3 coding sequence is TGTGCCAGCAGCCCGGACATTAACTCCTACGAGCAGTACTTC.

The CDR3 loop is CASSFGETASSYEQYF. The CDR3 DNA reads TGCGCCAGCAGCTTTGGCGAGACAGCAAGCTCCTACGAGCAGTACTTC. V is TRBV5-1 and J is TRBJ2-7; TRBD1 is a possible D gene (5 bases). The germline V and J ends were trimmed by 2 bases and 0 bases, with 15 bases remaining between them. Germline loops: CDR1 SGHRS, CDR2 YFSETQ. The CDR3 length is 16 residues.

This clonotype was seen once. The chain combines TRBV5-1 with TRBJ2-5; TRBD2 matches 7 bases. CDR3 length equals 13 residues. Germline V CDR1 and CDR2: SGHRS, YFSETQ. J lost 2 bases, V lost 2 bases, and 0 bases had no gene match. The CDR3 loop reads CASSFGGQETQYF. The CDR3 DNA reads as TGCGCCAGCAGCTTCGGGGGGCAAGAGACCCAGTACTTC.

The chain links TRBV6-5 to TRBJ1-2; D unresolved. The germline V and J ends were trimmed by 7 bases and 8 bases, with 14 bases remaining between them. This CDR3 contains 12 residues. CDR1 is MNHEY and CDR2 is SVGAGI in the germline V gene. DNA of the CDR3: TGTGCCAGCAAGCGGAGGGAAGAGGGCTACACCTTC. It codes for CASKRREEGYTF.

The chain combines TRBV18 with TRBJ1-1, with 9 bases matching TRBD1. This CDR3 region has 15 residues. Germline V gives CDR1 KGHSH, CDR2 LQKENI. V lost 5 bases, J lost 3 bases, and 7 bases stayed unmatched. CDR3 region: CASSSNRGQDTEAFF. In DNA form, the CDR3 reads TGTGCCAGCTCATCCAACAGGGGGCAGGACACTGAAGCTTTCTTT.

This clonotype was counted a single time. The rearrangement uses TRBV27 and TRBJ1-2; 8 bases agree with TRBD1. From germline, CDR1 is MNHEY and CDR2 SMNVEV (reference sequence). The CDR3 is made up of 14 amino acids. V was pared by 3 bases and J by 4 bases, with 4 bases of the junction left unmatched. The CDR3 DNA follows: TGTGCCAGCAGTTTCGCAGGGGGCTTCTATGGCTACACCTTC. It specifies CASSFAGGFYGYTF.

CDR3 protein: CASSYSWQPNTEAFF. CDR3 in DNA: TGTGCCAGCAGTTACTCGTGGCAGCCTAACACTGAAGCTTTCTTT. This chain links TRBV6-5 with TRBJ1-1, with D unclear. Germline V lookup: CDR1 MNHEY, CDR2 SVGAGI. The CDR3 covers 15 residues. Trimming shortened V by 0 bases and J by 2 bases, and 10 bases separated the two germline ends.

A single count supports this clonotype. V gene TRBV7-8 combines with J gene TRBJ2-7; 7 bases align to TRBD2. J was trimmed by 0 bases and V by 5 bases; bases with no gene match: 7. The germline V gene has CDR1 SGHVS and CDR2 FQNEAQ. This CDR3 region has 15 residues. Written as DNA, the CDR3 is TGTGCCAGCAGCCGGGGGGAGGGAACCTCCTACGAGCAGTACTTC. This codes for CASSRGEGTSYEQYF.

The chain carries TRBV5-6 and TRBJ1-2; D is uncertain. This CDR3 contains 15 residues. Germline CDR1 is SGHDT and CDR2 is YYEEEE. The V and J ends lost 7 bases and 0 bases respectively, with 16 bases between them. CDR3: CASLGPLPANYGYTF. DNA of the CDR3: TGTGCCAGCCTCGGACCCCTCCCTGCTAACTATGGCTACACCTTC.

The chain couples TRBV3-1 to TRBJ2-5; D gene uncertain. The CDR3 spans 12 residues. The V gene's germline CDR1 is LGHDT and CDR2 YNNKEL (reference sequence). V was trimmed by 7 bases and J by 1 base, leaving 7 bases between them. CDR3 nucleotide sequence: TGTGCCAGCAACGTGGGCCAAGAGACCCAGTACTTC. This codes for CASNVGQETQYF.

The table lists this clonotype with a count of one. V is TRBV19 and J is TRBJ2-1, with D tentatively TRBD2 (6 bases). CDR3 length: 15 amino acids. Per the germline V gene, CDR1 is LNHDA and CDR2 is SQIVND (reference sequence). V was trimmed by 7 bases and J by 2 bases, leaving 15 bases between them. The CDR3 region is CASNAGTETYNEQFF. CDR3 DNA: TGTGCCAGTAATGCCGGGACTGAGACCTACAATGAGCAGTTCTTC.

This rearrangement joins TRBV5-1 to TRBJ1-1, with D hard to call. The ends were cut back, 1 base at V and 0 bases at J, with 7 bases in the middle. Per the germline V gene, CDR1 is SGHRS and CDR2 is YFSETQ. The CDR3 runs to 14 residues. CDR3 DNA: TGCGCCAGCAGCTTGCAGGCGGTGAACACTGAAGCTTTCTTT. This translates into CASSLQAVNTEAFF.

The chain employs TRBV18 and TRBJ2-7, with D unclear. Germline V lookup: CDR1 KGHSH, CDR2 LQKENI. The CDR3 length is 12 residues. V lost 3 bases, J lost 2 bases, and 5 bases lay in between. The DNA of the CDR3 is TGTGCCAGCTCACCGATTGCCTACGAGCAGTACTTC. Its protein is CASSPIAYEQYF.

The chain uses TRBV6-2 or TRBV6-3 and TRBJ1-5, with D maybe TRBD1 (6 bases). The CDR3 has 18 amino acids. The V gene lost 0 bases and the J gene lost 7 bases, with 22 bases spanning the gap. Germline V lookup: CDR1 MNHEY, CDR2 SVGEGT. The CDR3 sequence: CASSYSRARAGAVQPQHF. The CDR3 nucleotides read TGTGCCAGCAGTTACTCGAGAGCTCGGGCAGGGGCTGTCCAGCCCCAGCATTTT.

The chain employs TRBV30 and TRBJ1-1; D remains unclear. V gave up 4 bases and J gave up 10 bases, with 19 bases separating them. CDR1 and CDR2 (germline): GTSNPN, SVGIG (reference sequence). This CDR3 has 13 amino acids. The CDR3 DNA is TGTGCCTGGAATTTCAAGACCCACTTTGGAGCTTTCTTT. Translating it yields CAWNFKTHFGAFF.

This rearrangement joins TRBV30 to TRBJ2-6, with TRBD2 as a possible D gene (6 bases). CDR1 is GTSNPN, CDR2 SVGIG, per germline (reference sequence). The CDR3 sequence is 17 residues long. V was trimmed by 4 bases and J by 4 bases, leaving 20 bases between them. CDR3 sequence (DNA): TGTGCCTGGAACCGGGGGATTGTTTCCGCGGGGGCCAACGTCCTGACTTTC. It translates to CAWNRGIVSAGANVLTF.

The rearrangement links TRBV14 to TRBJ2-1; D is perhaps TRBD2 (5 bases). CDR3 length equals 14 residues. From germline, CDR1 is SGHDN and CDR2 FVKESK. V lost 0 bases and J 12 bases, leaving 15 bases between the germline ends. In nucleotides, the CDR3 is TGTGCCAGCAGCCAAGATGGGAGTAGCCGACGGCAGTTCTTC. It encodes CASSQDGSSRRQFF.

The rearrangement links TRBV9 to TRBJ1-2; maybe TRBD1 (5 bases). V lost 4 bases to trimming and J lost 1 base, with 8 bases between them. The length of the CDR3 is 13 residues. Germline CDR1 reads SGDLS; CDR2 reads YYNGEE. As DNA, the CDR3 is TGTGCCAGCAGCTTCGACAGTAACTATGGCTACACCTTC. This encodes CASSFDSNYGYTF.

The gene calls are TRBV5-6 and TRBJ2-7, with D unresolved. The germline CDR1 and CDR2 sequences are SGHDT and YYEEEE. The CDR3 length is 13 residues. Trimming pared 7 bases from V and 0 bases from J, leaving 11 bases between. CDR3 nucleotide sequence: TGTGCCAGCCGCCGATTGAGCTCCTACGAGCAGTACTTC. Its protein product is CASRRLSSYEQYF.

The chain employs TRBV19 and TRBJ1-2, with 7 bases aligning to TRBD1. The CDR3 has 15 residues. The germline CDR1 and CDR2 sequences are LNHDA and SQIVND (reference sequence). V was clipped by 6 bases and J by 7 bases; unmatched bases: 14. The CDR3 region is CASRKTGAPLSGYTF. The CDR3 nucleotides are TGTGCCAGTAGGAAAACAGGGGCTCCTCTATCTGGCTACACCTTC. Full variable domain (remainder filled in from reference TRBV19 and TRBJ1-2): DGGITQSPKYLFRKEGQNVTLSCEQNLNHDAMYWYRQDPGQGLRLIYYSQIVNDFQKGDIAEGYSVSREKKESFPLTVTSAQKNPTAFYLCASRKTGAPLSGYTFGSGTRLTVV.

The V gene is TRBV18, the J gene TRBJ1-2; 9 bases fit TRBD1. The germline gives CDR1 KGHSH, CDR2 LQKENI. V shed 8 bases, J shed 5 bases, and the junction held 15 bases outside the gene matches. This CDR3 has 16 amino acids. The CDR3 nucleotides read TGTGCCAGCGCCGCGATGGACAGGGGAGAAGGATATGGCTACACCTTC. This translates into CASAAMDRGEGYGYTF.

The V and J genes are TRBV30 and TRBJ1-1; D ambiguous. Trimming pared 3 bases from V and 12 bases from J, leaving 14 bases between. Germline V lookup: CDR1 GTSNPN, CDR2 SVGIG (reference sequence). This CDR3 comprises 11 residues. This CDR3 reads CAWSRETDTFF. CDR3 DNA sequence: TGTGCCTGGAGCCGAGAGACGGATACTTTCTTT.

The CDR3 DNA reads TGTGCCATCAGTCCGACAGGGGGCGGCTACACCTTC. Translated: CAISPTGGGYTF. The chain recombines TRBV10-3 with TRBJ1-2, with 10 positions matching TRBD1. The CDR3 consists of 12 residues. Germline CDR1 is ENHRY and CDR2 is SYGVKD. V gave up 5 bases and J gave up 8 bases; unmatched junction bases: 2.

J is TRBJ2-7 and V is TRBV11-3; 7 bases agree with TRBD1. The CDR3 runs to 14 residues. The V gene end was trimmed by 4 bases and the J gene end by 2 bases; junction bases not matched to a gene: 5. CDR1 is SGHNT, CDR2 YENEEA, per germline. CDR3 nucleotides: TGTGCCAGCAGCTCTGGACAGGCAACCTACGAGCAGTACTTC. It translates to CASSSGQATYEQYF.

The CDR3 loop is CASSSGYSYGYTF. The CDR3 coding sequence is TGTGCCAGCAGTTCCGGGTACTCTTATGGCTACACCTTC. The chain uses TRBV27 and TRBJ1-2; D not resolved. V dropped 4 bases and J dropped 5 bases, with 11 bases sitting between them. Germline lookup yields CDR1 MNHEY and CDR2 SMNVEV (reference sequence). The CDR3 contains 13 residues.

The V gene is TRBV24-1, the J gene TRBJ2-3; TRBD2 matches 7 bases. Unmatched junction bases numbered 12, after V lost 3 bases and J lost 7 bases. This CDR3 has 16 amino acids. Germline assignment: CDR1 KGHDR and CDR2 SFDVKD. DNA of the CDR3: TGTGCCACCAGTGATCCCCAAGCGGGGCCCATGAATACGCAGTATTTT. The encoded protein is CATSDPQAGPMNTQYF.

The chain employs TRBV9 and TRBJ1-1; no definite D call. This CDR3 has 12 residues. Germline lookup yields CDR1 SGDLS and CDR2 YYNGEE. V was shortened by 0 bases and J by 11 bases, with 11 bases between the two germline ends. CDR3 nucleotides: TGTGCCAGCAGCGTAGACGGCCAACCTGCTTTCTTT. It encodes CASSVDGQPAFF. Drawing the rest from reference TRBV9 and TRBJ1-1, the complete variable domain is DSGVTQTPKHLITATGQRVTLRCSPRSGDLSVYWYQQSLDQGLQFLIQYYNGEERAKGNILERFSAQQFPDLHSELNLSSLELGDSALYFCASSVDGQPAFFGQGTRLTVV.

The CDR3 bases are TGTGCCAGCAGCTCGGGACAGGGTAGGACTGAAGCTTTCTTT. This encodes CASSSGQGRTEAFF. This chain joins TRBV7-6 and TRBJ1-1; 9 bases agree with TRBD1. Germline V CDR1 and CDR2: SGHVS, FNYEAQ. This CDR3 region has 14 residues. J was trimmed by 5 bases and V by 4 bases; bases with no gene match: 5.

The chain combines TRBV29-1 with TRBJ2-1; D may be TRBD2 (6 bases). CDR1 is SQVTM and CDR2 is ANQGSEA in the germline V gene. V gave up 7 bases and J gave up 4 bases, with 14 bases separating them. The CDR3 loop spans 13 amino acids. The CDR3 coding sequence is TGCAGCGGTAGCGGTTACCTTTACAATGAGCAGTTCTTC. The encoded protein is CSGSGYLYNEQFF.